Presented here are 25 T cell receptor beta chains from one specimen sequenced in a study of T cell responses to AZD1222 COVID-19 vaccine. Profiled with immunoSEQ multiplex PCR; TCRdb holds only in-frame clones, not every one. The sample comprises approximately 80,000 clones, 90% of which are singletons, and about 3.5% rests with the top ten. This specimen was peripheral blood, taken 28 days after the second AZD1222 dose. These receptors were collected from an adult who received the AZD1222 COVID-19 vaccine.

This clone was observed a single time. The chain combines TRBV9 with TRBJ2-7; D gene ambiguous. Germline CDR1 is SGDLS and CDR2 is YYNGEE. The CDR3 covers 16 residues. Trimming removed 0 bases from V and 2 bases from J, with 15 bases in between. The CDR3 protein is CASSVGTTLLTYEQYF. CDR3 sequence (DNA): TGTGCCAGCAGCGTAGGGACGACTCTCTTAACCTACGAGCAGTACTTC.

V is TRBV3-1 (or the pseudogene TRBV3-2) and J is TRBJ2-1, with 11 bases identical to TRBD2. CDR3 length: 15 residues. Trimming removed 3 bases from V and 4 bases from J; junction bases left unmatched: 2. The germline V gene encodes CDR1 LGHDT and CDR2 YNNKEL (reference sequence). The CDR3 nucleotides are TGTGCCAGCAGCCATAGCGGGGGGGGATACAATGAGCAGTTCTTC. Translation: CASSHSGGGYNEQFF.

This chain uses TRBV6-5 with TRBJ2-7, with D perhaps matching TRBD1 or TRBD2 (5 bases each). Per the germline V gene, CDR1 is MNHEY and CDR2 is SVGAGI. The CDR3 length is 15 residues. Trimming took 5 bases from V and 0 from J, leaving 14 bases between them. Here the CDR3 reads CASSLTGTHSYEQYF. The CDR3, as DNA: TGTGCCAGCAGTCTTACCGGGACGCACTCCTACGAGCAGTACTTC.

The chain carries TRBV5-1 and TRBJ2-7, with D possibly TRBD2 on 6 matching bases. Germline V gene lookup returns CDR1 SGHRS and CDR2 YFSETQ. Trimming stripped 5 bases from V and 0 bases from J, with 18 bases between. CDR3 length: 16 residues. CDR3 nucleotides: TGCGCCAGCAGATCACAGACTAGTTCTCCCTCCTACGAGCAGTACTTC. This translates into CASRSQTSSPSYEQYF.

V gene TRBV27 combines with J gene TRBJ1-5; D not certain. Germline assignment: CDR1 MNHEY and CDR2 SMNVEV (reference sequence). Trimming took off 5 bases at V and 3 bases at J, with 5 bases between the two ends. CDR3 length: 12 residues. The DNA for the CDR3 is TGTGCCAGCAGTCTGCACAATCAGCCCCAGCATTTT. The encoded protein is CASSLHNQPQHF.

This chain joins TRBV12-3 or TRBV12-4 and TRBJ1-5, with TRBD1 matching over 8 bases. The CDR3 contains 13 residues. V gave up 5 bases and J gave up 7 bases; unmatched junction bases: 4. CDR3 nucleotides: TGTGCCAGCAGTGGACAGGGTGAGCAGCCCCAGCATTTT. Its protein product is CASSGQGEQPQHF.

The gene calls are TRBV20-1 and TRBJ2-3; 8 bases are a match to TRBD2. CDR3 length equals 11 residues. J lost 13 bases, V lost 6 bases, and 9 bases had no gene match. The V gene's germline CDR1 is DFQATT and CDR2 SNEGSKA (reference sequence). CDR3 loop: CSAPTSDQEYF. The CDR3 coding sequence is TGCAGTGCCCCGACTAGCGACCAGGAGTATTTT.

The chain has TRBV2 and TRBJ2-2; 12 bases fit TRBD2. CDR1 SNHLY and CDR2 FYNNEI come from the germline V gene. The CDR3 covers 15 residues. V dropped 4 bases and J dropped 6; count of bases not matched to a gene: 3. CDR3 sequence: CASSASSGGAGELFF. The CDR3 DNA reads TGTGCCAGCAGTGCGTCTAGCGGGGGGGCCGGGGAGCTGTTTTTT.

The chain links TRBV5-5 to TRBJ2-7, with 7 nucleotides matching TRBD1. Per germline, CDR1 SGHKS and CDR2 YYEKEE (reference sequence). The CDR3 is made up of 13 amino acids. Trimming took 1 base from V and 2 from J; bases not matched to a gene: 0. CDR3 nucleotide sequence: TGTGCCAGCAGCTTGCAGGGGGCCTACGAGCAGTACTTC. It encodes CASSLQGAYEQYF.

The chain's CDR3 is CASRTVATNEKLFF. In DNA, the CDR3 is TGTGCCAGTAGGACCGTAGCAACTAATGAAAAACTGTTTTTT. The chain carries TRBV19 and TRBJ1-4; no clear D gene. V was clipped by 6 bases and J by 0 bases, with 8 bases between them. This CDR3 comprises 14 residues. Germline assignment: CDR1 LNHDA and CDR2 SQIVND (reference sequence).

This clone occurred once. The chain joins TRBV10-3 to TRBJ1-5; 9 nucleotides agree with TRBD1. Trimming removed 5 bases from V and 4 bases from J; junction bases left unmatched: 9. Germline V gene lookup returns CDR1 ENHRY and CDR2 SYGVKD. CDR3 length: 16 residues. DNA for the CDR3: TGTGCCATCAGTCGCGGGGGACAGGGCGGGAATCAGCCCCAGCATTTT. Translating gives CAISRGGQGGNQPQHF.

The CDR3 protein is CASSEMWDNTEAFF. CDR3 nucleotides: TGTGCCAGCAGTGAAATGTGGGATAACACTGAAGCTTTCTTT. V usage is TRBV6-1 and J usage is TRBJ1-1, with D hard to call. Germline CDR1 is MNHNS and CDR2 is SASEGT. The length of the CDR3 is 14 residues. Trimming removed 2 bases from V and 2 bases from J, with 9 bases in between.

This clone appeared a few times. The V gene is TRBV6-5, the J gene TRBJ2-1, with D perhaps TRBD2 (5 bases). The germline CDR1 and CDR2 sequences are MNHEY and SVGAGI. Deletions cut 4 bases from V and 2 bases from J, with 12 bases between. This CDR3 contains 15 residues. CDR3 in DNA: TGTGCCAGCAGTTTAGGTAGCGATCCCTACAATGAGCAGTTCTTC. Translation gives CASSLGSDPYNEQFF.

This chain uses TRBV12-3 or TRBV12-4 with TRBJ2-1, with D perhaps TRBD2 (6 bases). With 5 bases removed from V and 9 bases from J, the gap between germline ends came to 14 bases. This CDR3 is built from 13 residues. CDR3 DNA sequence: TGTGCCAGCAGTCCTCGGGGAGGAAGTGAGCAGTTCTTC. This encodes CASSPRGGSEQFF.

CDR3 coding DNA: TGTGCCAGCAGCTTCCCGGCGGCCACCTACGAGCAGTACTTC. Its translation is CASSFPAATYEQYF. The chain links TRBV7-8 to TRBJ2-7; D call uncertain. Trimming took 3 bases from V and 2 from J, leaving 11 bases between them. Germline-derived CDR1 and CDR2 are SGHVS and FQNEAQ. CDR3 length: 14 amino acids.

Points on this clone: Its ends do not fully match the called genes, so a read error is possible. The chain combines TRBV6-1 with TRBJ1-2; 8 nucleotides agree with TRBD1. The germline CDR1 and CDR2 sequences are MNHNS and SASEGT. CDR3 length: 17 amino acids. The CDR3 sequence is CASREELGTGEPYGYTF. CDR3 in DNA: TGTGCCAGCAGAGAAGAACTGGGGACAGGTGAGCCCTATGGCTACACCTTC.

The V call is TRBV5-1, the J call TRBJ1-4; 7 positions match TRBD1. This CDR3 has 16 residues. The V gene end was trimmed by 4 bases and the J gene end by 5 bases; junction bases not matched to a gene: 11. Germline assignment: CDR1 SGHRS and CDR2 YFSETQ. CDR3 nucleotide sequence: TGCGCCAGCAGCACAGGGACAGCGGGTCCGAATGAAAAACTGTTTTTT. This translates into CASSTGTAGPNEKLFF.

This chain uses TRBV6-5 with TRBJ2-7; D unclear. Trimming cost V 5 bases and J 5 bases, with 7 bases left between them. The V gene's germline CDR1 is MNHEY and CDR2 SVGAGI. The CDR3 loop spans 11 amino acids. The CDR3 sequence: CASSLFNEQYF. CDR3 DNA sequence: TGTGCCAGCAGTCTGTTCAACGAGCAGTACTTC.

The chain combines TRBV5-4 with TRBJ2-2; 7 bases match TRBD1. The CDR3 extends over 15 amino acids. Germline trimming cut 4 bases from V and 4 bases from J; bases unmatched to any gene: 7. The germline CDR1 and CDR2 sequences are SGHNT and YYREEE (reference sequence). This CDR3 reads CASSVGTVGTGELFF. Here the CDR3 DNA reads TGTGCCAGCAGCGTGGGGACAGTAGGCACCGGGGAGCTGTTTTTT.

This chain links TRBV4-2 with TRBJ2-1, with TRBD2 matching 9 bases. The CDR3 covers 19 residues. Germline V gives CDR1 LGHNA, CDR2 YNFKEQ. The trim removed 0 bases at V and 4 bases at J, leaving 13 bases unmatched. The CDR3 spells CASSQDGGAGGLAYNEQFF. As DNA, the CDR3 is TGTGCCAGCAGCCAAGATGGTGGGGCGGGGGGGCTTGCGTACAATGAGCAGTTCTTC.

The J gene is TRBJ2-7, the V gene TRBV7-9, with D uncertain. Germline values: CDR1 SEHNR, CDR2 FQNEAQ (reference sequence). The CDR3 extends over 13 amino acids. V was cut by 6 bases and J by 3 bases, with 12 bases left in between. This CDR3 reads CASRRIQSYEQYF. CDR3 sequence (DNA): TGTGCCAGCAGGCGAATCCAGAGCTACGAGCAGTACTTC.

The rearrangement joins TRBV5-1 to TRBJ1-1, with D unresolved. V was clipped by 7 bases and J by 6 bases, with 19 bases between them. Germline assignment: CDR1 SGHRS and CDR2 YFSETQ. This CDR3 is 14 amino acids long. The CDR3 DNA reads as TGCGCCAGCGCCCGGGTGGGGAAGGAATCTGAAGCTTTCTTT. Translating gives CASARVGKESEAFF.

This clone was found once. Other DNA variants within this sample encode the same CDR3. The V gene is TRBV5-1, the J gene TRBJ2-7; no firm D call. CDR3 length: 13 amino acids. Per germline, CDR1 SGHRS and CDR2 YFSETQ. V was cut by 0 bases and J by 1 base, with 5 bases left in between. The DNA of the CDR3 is TGCGCCAGCAGCTTGGGTAGTTCCTACGAGCAGTACTTC. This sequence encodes CASSLGSSYEQYF.

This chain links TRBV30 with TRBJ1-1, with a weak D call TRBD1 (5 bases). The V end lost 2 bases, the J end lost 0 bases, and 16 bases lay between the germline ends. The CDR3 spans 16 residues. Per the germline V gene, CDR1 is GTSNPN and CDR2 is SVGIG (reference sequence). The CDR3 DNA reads TGTGCCTGGAGTTCTCCTAGGACACATATGAACACTGAAGCTTTCTTT. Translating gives CAWSSPRTHMNTEAFF.

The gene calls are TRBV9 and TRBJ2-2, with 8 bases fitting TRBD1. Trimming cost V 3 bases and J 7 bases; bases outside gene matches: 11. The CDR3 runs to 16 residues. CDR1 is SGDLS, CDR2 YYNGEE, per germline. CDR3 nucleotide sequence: TGTGCCAGCAGCGAGCCCAGGGGGCAAGAGGGCGGGGAGCTGTTTTTT. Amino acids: CASSEPRGQEGGELFF.